Below, one T cell receptor (beta chain) is given with its context. This record comes from a study of blood T cell repertoires in COVID-19. As for the study in general: The United States, Italy and Spain supplied acute and convalescent COVID-19 samples. PBMCs, B-cell-depleted T cells, or T cells provided the cDNA or gDNA that made up the material.

Data came from immunoSEQ multiplex PCR; TCRdb stores just in-frame clones and leaves some out. The sample lists a few hundred thousand clones, 91% seen once, with roughly 1.2% in the top ten. Self-reported history from a screening survey and questionnaire set each donor's cohort. This CDR3 spans 15 amino acids. CDR1 SGHVS and CDR2 FQNEAQ come from the germline V gene. The junction had 7 bases not matched to a gene; V was cut back by 3 bases and J by 2 bases. The source material was PBMCs or T cells enriched from blood (not recorded which). The origin of this receptor is a human donor in a cohort exposed to, infected with or recovered from COVID-19 (not recorded which). The donor label of this sample is uncertain. The chain uses TRBV7-8 and TRBJ2-7; 7 bases align to TRBD1. The CDR3 is CASSFRDSPTYEQYF. The CDR3 DNA follows: TGTGCCAGCAGCTTCCGGGACAGCCCTACCTACGAGCAGTACTTC.